The rows below give T cell receptor beta chains drawn from one sample of a study of T cells in Graves' hyperthyroidism and ophthalmopathy. TCRdb re-called the multiplex PCR reads with MiXCR, one entry per CDR3 protein. The sample records over 400,000 distinct CDR3 sequences, under 15% being singletons. The specimen sequenced was blood. These TCRs come from a man aged 18 to 30 with Graves' ophthalmopathy. Each CDR3 is given with its conserved first and last residue. The D gene is left open where the match is weak. The listing skips clone size in some rows; elsewhere it reads once, few, many or a size class.

TRBV30,TRBJ2-3,many,.,CAWSVGGNTDTQYF,TGTGCCTGGAGTGTAGGCGGGAACACAGATACGCAGTATTTT
TRBV7-9,TRBJ2-3,many,.,CASSRQTDTQYF,TGTGCCAGCAGCCGTCAGACAGATACGCAGTATTTT
TRBV11-2,TRBJ2-3,.,.,CASSGYGTLSTDTQYF,TGTGCCAGCAGCGGTTACGGGACTCTTAGCACAGATACGCAGTATTTT
TRBV15,TRBJ1-2,many,TRBD1,CATSGNDRVYGYTF,TGTGCCACCAGCGGGAACGACAGGGTCTATGGCTACACCTTC
TRBV7-6,TRBJ2-1,few,.,CASSLGGGGSYNEQFF,TGTGCCAGCAGCTTAGGGGGTGGGGGCTCCTACAATGAGCAGTTCTTC
TRBV28,TRBJ1-5,.,TRBD1,CASSFRDRGTGGNQPQHF,TGTGCCAGCAGTTTTCGGGACAGGGGGACTGGTGGCAATCAGCCCCAGCATTTT
TRBV3-1,TRBJ2-3,many,.,CASSGGIRTDTQYF,TGTGCCAGCAGTGGGGGAATAAGGACAGATACGCAGTATTTT
TRBV3-1,TRBJ2-5,many,.,CASSQVRTAQETQYF,TGTGCCAGCAGCCAAGTAAGGACGGCTCAAGAGACCCAGTACTTC
TRBV11-2,TRBJ1-2,many,TRBD1,CASSSRQGEYGYTF,TGTGCCAGCAGCTCTAGACAGGGAGAGTATGGCTACACCTTC
TRBV6-5,TRBJ2-5,many,.,CASSYSLGANRETQYF,TGTGCCAGCAGTTACTCATTAGGCGCGAACCGAGAGACCCAGTACTTC
TRBV6-1,TRBJ1-3,.,.,CASSSLSGNTIYF,TGTGCCAGCAGTTCACTCTCTGGAAACACCATATATTTT
TRBV7-2,TRBJ2-3,.,.,CASSSLGRIISTDTQYF,TGTGCCAGCAGCTCACTGGGACGGATTATTAGCACAGATACGCAGTATTTT
TRBV5-7,TRBJ2-7,few,TRBD2,CASSCSGSGRSSYEQYF,TGTGCCAGCAGCTGCTCCGGAAGCGGGAGGAGCTCCTACGAGCAGTACTTC
TRBV2,TRBJ1-2,many,.,CASSENPPGPTYGYTF,TGTGCCAGCAGTGAAAACCCGCCAGGGCCTACCTATGGCTACACCTTC
TRBV6-2/TRBV6-3,TRBJ2-3,many,.,CASSYPWRDTQYF,TGTGCCAGCAGTTACCCGTGGAGAGATACGCAGTATTTT
TRBV11-2,TRBJ2-3,many,TRBD2,CASSLTSGNTDTQYF,TGTGCCAGCAGCTTAACTAGCGGGAACACAGATACGCAGTATTTT
TRBV2,TRBJ1-2,many,TRBD1,CASSPGTDYGYTF,TGTGCCAGCAGTCCAGGGACAGACTATGGCTACACCTTC
TRBV2,TRBJ1-2,.,.,CASSEGGFGYTF,TGTGCCAGCAGTGAAGGGGGCTTTGGCTACACCTTC
TRBV20-1,TRBJ2-1,many,TRBD1,CSARLPGQGYEQFF,TGCAGTGCTAGACTCCCGGGACAGGGCTATGAGCAGTTCTTC
TRBV20-1,TRBJ1-4,.,TRBD1,CSARWGQGATNEKLFF,TGCAGTGCTAGATGGGGGCAGGGGGCGACTAATGAAAAACTGTTTTTT
TRBV11-2,TRBJ1-3,few,.,CASSFPSSSGNTIYF,TGTGCCAGCAGCTTCCCGTCTAGCTCTGGAAACACCATATATTTT
TRBV13,TRBJ2-1,many,.,CASSLSGYNEQFF,TGTGCCAGCAGCTTATCGGGCTACAATGAGCAGTTCTTC
TRBV18,TRBJ1-6,few,.,CASSPRSSSYNSPLHF,TGTGCCAGCTCACCAAGGAGCAGCTCCTATAATTCACCCCTCCACTTT
TRBV2,TRBJ1-1,many,.,CAAPGGNTEAFF,TGTGCCGCACCGGGTGGGAACACTGAAGCTTTCTTT
TRBV29-1,TRBJ2-1,many,TRBD2,CSVAGGSYNEQFF,TGCAGCGTTGCGGGAGGCTCCTACAATGAGCAGTTCTTC
TRBV29-1,TRBJ1-2,few,TRBD1,CSVEDRGDSPTYGYTF,TGCAGCGTTGAAGATAGGGGGGACAGTCCGACCTATGGCTACACCTTC
TRBV19,TRBJ1-2,.,TRBD1,CASSITQTGVSNGYTF,TGTGCCAGTAGTATAACCCAGACAGGGGTCTCCAATGGCTACACCTTC
TRBV19,TRBJ2-3,.,.,CASSLRLYTDTQYF,TGTGCCAGTAGTCTACGACTTTACACAGATACGCAGTATTTT
TRBV5-6,TRBJ2-1,many,.,CASSLTGNSYNEQFF,TGTGCCAGCAGCTTGACCGGGAATTCCTACAATGAGCAGTTCTTC
TRBV3-1,TRBJ2-5,many,TRBD2,CASSQKIWGGGETQYF,TGTGCCAGCAGCCAGAAAATATGGGGGGGAGGGGAGACCCAGTACTTC
TRBV12-3/TRBV12-4,TRBJ2-3,many,TRBD2,CASSLRGGSYYGTQYF,TGTGCCAGCAGTCTCCGGGGCGGGAGCTATTATGGTACGCAGTATTTT
TRBV2,TRBJ2-7,.,TRBD1,CASSDGQGSSYEQYF,TGTGCCAGCAGTGATGGACAGGGGAGCTCCTACGAGCAGTACTTC
TRBV18,TRBJ2-5,many,.,CASGGETQYF,TGTGCCAGCGGGGGAGAGACCCAGTACTTC
TRBV3-1,TRBJ1-2,few,.,CASSPQQVNYGYTF,TGTGCCAGCAGCCCCCAACAAGTTAACTATGGCTACACCTTC
TRBV3-1,TRBJ2-7,many,.,CASSQGGVSGSYEQYF,TGTGCCAGCAGCCAAGGGGGGGTTTCAGGGTCCTACGAGCAGTACTTC
TRBV27,TRBJ2-2,few,TRBD2,CASRLAGGRNTGELFF,TGTGCCAGCAGACTAGCGGGGGGGCGGAACACCGGGGAGCTGTTTTTT
TRBV7-6,TRBJ2-3,.,.,CASSPLLDTDTQYF,TGTGCCAGCAGCCCGCTGCTTGACACAGATACGCAGTATTTT
TRBV13,TRBJ2-1,many,.,CASRSEGAGDEQFF,TGTGCCAGCCGCTCGGAGGGGGCCGGTGATGAGCAGTTCTTC
TRBV9,TRBJ2-7,many,.,CASSVDAGPWPYEQYF,TGTGCCAGCAGCGTAGATGCAGGGCCGTGGCCCTACGAGCAGTACTTC
TRBV12-3/TRBV12-4,TRBJ2-1,.,TRBD2,CASSQTSGGAKNEQFF,TGTGCCAGCAGTCAGACTAGCGGGGGGGCGAAGAATGAGCAGTTCTTC
TRBV7-2,TRBJ1-5,many,.,CASSYTGSQPQHF,TGTGCCAGCAGCTATACAGGGTCGCAGCCCCAGCATTTT
TRBV7-8,TRBJ2-7,many,.,CASSEGRGDLPYEQYF,TGTGCCAGCAGCGAGGGGAGGGGGGACCTTCCCTACGAGCAGTACTTC
TRBV20-1,TRBJ2-1,many,TRBD2,CSARVLELAGVGSYNEQFF,TGCAGTGCTAGAGTGTTAGAACTAGCGGGAGTAGGCAGCTACAATGAGCAGTTCTTC
TRBV7-9,TRBJ2-5,many,.,CASSFRRNQETQYF,TGTGCCAGCAGCTTTCGACGGAACCAAGAGACCCAGTACTTC
TRBV3-1,TRBJ2-3,many,.,CASSQEEGDTQYF,TGTGCCAGCAGCCAAGAGGAGGGCGATACGCAGTATTTT
TRBV5-1,TRBJ2-5,many,TRBD1,CASSLGQGAGETQYF,TGTGCCAGCAGCCTAGGACAGGGGGCAGGCGAGACCCAGTACTTC
TRBV7-9,TRBJ2-3,many,.,CASRPLITDTQYF,TGTGCCAGCAGGCCGCTTATCACAGATACGCAGTATTTT
TRBV25-1,TRBJ2-7,.,.,CASSDDRGAYEQYF,TGTGCCAGCAGTGACGACAGAGGGGCGTACGAGCAGTACTTC
TRBV27,TRBJ2-5,many,TRBD1,CASSVDRVQTQYF,TGTGCCAGCAGCGTCGACAGGGTGCAGACCCAGTACTTC
TRBV5-1,TRBJ2-1,many,.,CASSLKANSYNEQFF,TGCGCCAGCAGCTTGAAAGCCAACTCCTACAATGAGCAGTTCTTC
TRBV5-1,TRBJ2-2,.,.,CASNPDARTGELFF,TGCGCCAGCAACCCGGACGCCAGAACCGGGGAGCTGTTTTTT
TRBV3-1,TRBJ2-2,many,TRBD2,CASSQGLVNTGELFF,TGTGCCAGCAGCCAGGGACTAGTTAACACCGGGGAGCTGTTTTTT
TRBV3-1,TRBJ2-7,many,TRBD1,CASSNSDRGYEQYF,TGTGCCAGCAGCAATTCAGACAGGGGCTACGAGCAGTACTTC
TRBV5-1,TRBJ2-3,many,.,CASSSHLAGPRDTQYF,TGCGCCAGCAGCTCCCACTTGGCCGGGCCGAGAGATACGCAGTATTTT
TRBV27,TRBJ1-2,.,.,CASSGAYYGYTF,TGTGCCAGCAGCGGGGCCTACTATGGCTACACCTTC
TRBV29-1,TRBJ2-2,many,.,CSAKEQMNTGELFF,TGCAGCGCCAAAGAACAGATGAACACCGGGGAGCTGTTTTTT